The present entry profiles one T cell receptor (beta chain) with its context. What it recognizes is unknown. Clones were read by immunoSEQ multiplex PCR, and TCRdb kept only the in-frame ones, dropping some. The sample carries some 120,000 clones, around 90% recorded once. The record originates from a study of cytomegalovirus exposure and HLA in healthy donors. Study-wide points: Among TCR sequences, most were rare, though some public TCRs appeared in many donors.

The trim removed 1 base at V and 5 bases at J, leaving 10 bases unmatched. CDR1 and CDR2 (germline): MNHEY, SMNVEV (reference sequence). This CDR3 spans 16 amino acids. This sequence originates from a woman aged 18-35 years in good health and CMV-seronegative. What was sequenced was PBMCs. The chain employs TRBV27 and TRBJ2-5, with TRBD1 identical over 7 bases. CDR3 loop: CASSLYYLSGQETQYF. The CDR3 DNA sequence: TGTGCCAGCAGTTTATACTACCTGTCGGGACAGGAGACCCAGTACTTC.